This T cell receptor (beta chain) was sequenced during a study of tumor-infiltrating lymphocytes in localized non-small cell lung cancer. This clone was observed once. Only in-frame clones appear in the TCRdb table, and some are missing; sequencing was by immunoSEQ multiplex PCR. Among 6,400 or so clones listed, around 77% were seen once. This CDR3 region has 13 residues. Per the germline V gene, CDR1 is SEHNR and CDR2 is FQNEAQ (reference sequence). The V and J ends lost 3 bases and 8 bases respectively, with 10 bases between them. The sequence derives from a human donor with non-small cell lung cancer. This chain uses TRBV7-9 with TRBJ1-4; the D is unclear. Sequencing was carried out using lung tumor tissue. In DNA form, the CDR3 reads TGTGCCAGCAGCTTCCGGACGTTCGAAAAACTGTTTTTT. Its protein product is CASSFRTFEKLFF.